The present T cell receptor (beta chain) was sequenced within a study of cytomegalovirus exposure and HLA in healthy donors. The overall study: A subsequent analysis reported that the 110 or so validation repertoires were produced on the same platform that had also been used for the 500 to 700 first-cohort repertoires. Notes on the study in general: There were a few CMV-associated chains whose specificity for CMV antigens was confirmed in vitro. Researchers catalogued 160 or so TCR beta chains as cytomegalovirus-associated.

Produced via immunoSEQ multiplex PCR; TCRdb's table is partial and in-frame only. Here the sample spans about 120,000 clones, 70% to 90% being singletons. Germline CDR1 and CDR2: MDHEN and SYDVKM. The CDR3 is 16 amino acids. V trimming: 4 bases; J trimming: 3 bases; junction bases outside the gene matches: 9. A note on this clone: Antigen unknown.

This TCR derives from a woman aged 18-29 years in good health and CMV-seronegative. The gene calls are TRBV28 and TRBJ2-3; 8 bases match TRBD1. The sample consisted of PBMCs. CDR3 sequence: CASSSAGTGPTDTQYF. CDR3 nucleotide sequence: TGTGCCAGCAGTTCCGCCGGGACAGGTCCGACAGATACGCAGTATTTT.